Below are 28 T cell receptor beta chains sequenced from a single sample in a study of T cells after yellow fever vaccination. TCRdb processed the 5' RACE reads anew with MiXCR; each CDR3 protein has one entry. Counted here are about 340,000 distinct CDR3 sequences, 8.5% to 10% occurring once; the ten biggest clones make up more than 15%. The source material was PBMCs, sampled on the day of the first yellow fever vaccination. The source is a man aged 18 to 30 who received the YFV17D yellow fever vaccine.

Here the CDR3 reads CSAPPRTGRNEQFF. The CDR3 region has the DNA TGCAGTGCCCCCCCCAGGACGGGACGCAATGAGCAGTTCTTC. This chain uses TRBV20-1 with TRBJ2-1; D assignment may be TRBD1 or TRBD2 (5 bases each). CDR1 DFQATT and CDR2 SNEGSKA come from the germline V gene (reference sequence). The CDR3 runs to 14 residues. Trimming removed 6 bases from V and 6 bases from J, with 18 bases in between.

The gene calls are TRBV21-1 and TRBJ2-7; the DNA was not compared with TRBD1, the D call given in the table. TRBV21-1 constitutes a pseudogene. This CDR3 comprises 12 residues. CDR3 protein: CASSTCRDQQYV. The CDR3, as DNA: TGTGCCAGCAGCACCTGCCGGGACCAGCAGTACGTC.

CDR3 region: CASSQGLLLAGGQETQYF. The CDR3 bases are TGCGCCAGCAGCCAAGGGCTTCTCCTAGCGGGGGGCCAAGAGACCCAGTACTTC. V and J are TRBV4-3 and TRBJ2-5; 11 positions match TRBD2. Germline CDR1 reads LGHNA; CDR2 reads YSLEER. V gave up 1 base and J gave up 1 base; unmatched junction bases: 8. The CDR3 loop spans 18 amino acids.

This clonotype was seen only a few times. The chain has TRBV20-1 and TRBJ1-2; no firm D call. Germline V gene lookup returns CDR1 DFQATT and CDR2 SNEGSKA (reference sequence). This CDR3 is 12 amino acids long. Trimming cost V 6 bases and J 6 bases, with 14 bases left between them. The CDR3 DNA follows: TGCAGTGCAGAAAAAGGTGGGGATGGCTACACCTTC. Translated: CSAEKGGDGYTF.

This clonotype was observed a few times. The rearrangement joins TRBV10-3 to TRBJ2-3; 9 bases match TRBD2. This CDR3 has 15 amino acids. The germline gives CDR1 ENHRY, CDR2 SYGVKD. Trimming at V came to 8 bases and at J to 2 bases, leaving 8 bases not matched to a gene. The CDR3 nucleotides are TGTGCCATCGAAGGTAGCGGGGGTCTCACAGATACGCAGTATTTT. This encodes CAIEGSGGLTDTQYF.

This clonotype was recorded a few times. The chain carries TRBV29-1 and TRBJ1-3; D gene unclear. The CDR3 totals 14 residues. Germline lookup yields CDR1 SQVTM and CDR2 ANQGSEA. V was cut by 2 bases and J by 4 bases, with 12 bases left in between. CDR3 DNA sequence: TGCAGCGTTGAATTCTCCTTCGGGGGAAACACCATATATTTT. Protein: CSVEFSFGGNTIYF.

The genes are TRBV12-3 or TRBV12-4 and TRBJ1-1, with D tentatively TRBD1 (5 bases). Trimming stripped 5 bases from V and 6 bases from J, with 22 bases between. This CDR3 has 16 residues. The CDR3 reads CASSVWRGSGSAEAFF. In nucleotides, the CDR3 is TGTGCCAGCAGTGTTTGGCGGGGGTCGGGATCAGCTGAAGCTTTCTTT.

This clonotype was recorded at least ten times. The V call is TRBV5-5, the J call TRBJ2-2, with 10 bases identical to TRBD1. Germline CDR1 and CDR2: SGHKS and YYEKEE (reference sequence). V dropped 7 bases and J dropped 6; count of bases not matched to a gene: 9. This CDR3 is built from 15 residues. The CDR3 spells CASVTGTGESGELFF. CDR3 coding DNA: TGTGCCAGCGTAACCGGGACAGGGGAGTCCGGGGAGCTGTTTTTT.

The sample holds a few counts of this clonotype. V and J are TRBV29-1 and TRBJ1-1; 7 positions agree with TRBD1. The J segment lost 7 bases and the V segment lost 6 bases, leaving 8 bases of the junction unmatched. This CDR3 is 12 amino acids long. Germline values: CDR1 SQVTM, CDR2 ANQGSEA. CDR3 nucleotides: TGCAGCGTGGGGACAGCCCGACTTGAAGCTTTCTTT. Protein product: CSVGTARLEAFF.

The V gene is TRBV20-1, the J gene TRBJ2-2; D perhaps matches TRBD1 (6 bases). The V gene's germline CDR1 is DFQATT and CDR2 SNEGSKA (reference sequence). V was shortened by 1 base and J by 5 bases, with 14 bases between the two germline ends. The CDR3 runs 15 residues. The CDR3 DNA reads as TGCAGTGCTAGAGCCTCAGGGGCGGCGACCGGGGAGCTGTTTTTT. This translates into CSARASGAATGELFF.

This clonotype was detected many times. CDR3 nucleotides: TGCGCCAGCAGCTTGACTCCTGGCCAGAGTTGGGATGAGCAGTTCTTC. Its translation is CASSLTPGQSWDEQFF. V is TRBV5-1 and J is TRBJ2-1; D is unclear. V dropped 1 base and J dropped 8 bases, with 19 bases sitting between them. Germline loops: CDR1 SGHRS, CDR2 YFSETQ. CDR3 length equals 16 residues.

This chain connects TRBV7-3 to TRBJ2-2; unclear D gene. Trimming took 1 base from V and 4 from J, leaving 7 bases between them. The CDR3 runs to 14 residues. The germline gives CDR1 SGHTA, CDR2 FQGTGA. The CDR3 region has the DNA TGTGCCAGCAGCTTAAATACGGGCACCGGGGAGCTGTTTTTT. This gives the protein CASSLNTGTGELFF.

The V call is TRBV7-2, the J call TRBJ1-4; D remains ambiguous. The CDR3 totals 13 residues. V lost 0 bases and J 6 bases, leaving 5 bases between the germline ends. Germline values: CDR1 SGHTA, CDR2 FQGNSA. In DNA form, the CDR3 reads TGTGCCAGCAGCTTAGCTCGGGATGAAAAACTGTTTTTT. Translated: CASSLARDEKLFF.

Only a few counts were recorded for this clonotype. The CDR3 bases are TGCAGTGCTAGAGGTATTCAGGGGAGGACTGAAGCTTTCTTT. Translated: CSARGIQGRTEAFF. V and J are TRBV20-1 and TRBJ1-1; D perhaps matches TRBD1 (6 bases). Trimming stripped 1 base from V and 5 bases from J, with 14 bases between. The CDR3 totals 14 residues. Looked up from germline, CDR1 is DFQATT and CDR2 is SNEGSKA (reference sequence).

This clonotype was observed a few times. The genes are TRBV7-2 and TRBJ1-2; D might be TRBD1 (6 bases). CDR3 length: 14 residues. CDR1 SGHTA and CDR2 FQGNSA come from the germline V gene. The V and J ends lost 7 bases and 4 bases respectively, with 16 bases between them. CDR3 in DNA: TGTGCCAGCACCTACGACAGGATCGGCTATGGCTACACCTTC. This gives the protein CASTYDRIGYGYTF.

This CDR3 is CASTRSIGGETQYF. CDR3 coding DNA: TGTGCCAGTACCAGATCTATCGGGGGAGAGACCCAGTACTTC. The chain recombines TRBV19 with TRBJ2-5; weak D call: TRBD2 (6 bases). V lost 7 bases to trimming and J lost 4 bases, with 16 bases between them. The CDR3 totals 14 residues. The germline CDR1 and CDR2 sequences are LNHDA and SQIVND (reference sequence). The whole variable domain, filled in from reference TRBV19 and TRBJ2-5, reads DGGITQSPKYLFRKEGQNVTLSCEQNLNHDAMYWYRQDPGQGLRLIYYSQIVNDFQKGDIAEGYSVSREKKESFPLTVTSAQKNPTAFYLCASTRSIGGETQYFGPGTRLLVL.

This chain joins TRBV28 and TRBJ2-7; 11 bases are shared with TRBD2. Germline assignment: CDR1 MDHEN and CDR2 SYDVKM. The CDR3 covers 14 residues. Unmatched junction bases numbered 3, after V lost 4 bases and J lost 4 bases. CDR3 DNA sequence: TGTGCCAGCAGTTCTAGCGGGGGGTTGTACGAGCAGTACTTC. Translation gives CASSSSGGLYEQYF.

CDR3 loop: CASSLWGQVAHNEQFF. The CDR3 DNA follows: TGTGCCAGCAGCTTATGGGGACAGGTCGCGCACAATGAGCAGTTCTTC. This chain uses TRBV7-3 with TRBJ2-1; 8 nucleotides align to TRBD1. Germline CDR1 and CDR2: SGHTA and FQGTGA. The CDR3 contains 16 residues. V lost 2 bases and J lost 5; bases outside the gene matches: 8.

There are a few counts of this clonotype. The chain links TRBV7-9 to TRBJ1-1, with a tentative D call TRBD1 (5 bases). The germline V gene has CDR1 SEHNR and CDR2 FQNEAQ (reference sequence). Trimming stripped 5 bases from V and 2 bases from J, with 9 bases between. The CDR3 runs to 13 residues. The CDR3 protein is CASSRQYNTEAFF. The CDR3 region has the DNA TGTGCCAGCAGCCGACAGTACAACACTGAAGCTTTCTTT.

In its sample, this clonotype was seen a few times. This chain connects TRBV5-1 to TRBJ1-2; the D is unclear. CDR1 and CDR2 from the germline V gene are SGHRS and YFSETQ. This CDR3 is built from 13 residues. V lost 6 bases to trimming and J lost 2 bases, with 11 bases between them. The CDR3 reads CASNGVENYGYTF. For the CDR3, the DNA is TGCGCCAGCAACGGCGTAGAAAACTATGGCTACACCTTC.

This chain connects TRBV5-1 to TRBJ2-7; TRBD1 aligns across 7 bases. This CDR3 is 15 amino acids long. V trimming: 0 bases; J trimming: 0 bases; junction bases outside the gene matches: 3. Germline V gene data show CDR1 as SGHRS and CDR2 as YFSETQ. CDR3: CASSLDRGSSYEQYV. Here the CDR3 DNA reads TGCGCCAGCAGCTTGGACAGGGGTAGCTCCTACGAGCAGTACGTC.

This chain links TRBV20-1 with TRBJ2-1; D is uncertain. Germline CDR1 is DFQATT and CDR2 is SNEGSKA (reference sequence). V was shortened by 3 bases and J by 0 bases, with 9 bases between the two germline ends. The length of the CDR3 is 14 residues. For the CDR3, the DNA is TGCAGTGCTAGGGGCATGAGCTCCTACAATGAGCAGTTCTTC. It encodes CSARGMSSYNEQFF.

This clonotype was counted between two and nine times. DNA of the CDR3: TGCAGCGCCGGCCCGGCCGTCTATGGCTACACCTTC. Translating gives CSAGPAVYGYTF. The V gene is TRBV29-1, the J gene TRBJ1-2; D is ambiguous. The V end lost 7 bases, the J end lost 4 bases, and 13 bases lay between the germline ends. Germline V lookup: CDR1 SQVTM, CDR2 ANQGSEA. CDR3 length equals 12 residues.

The V and J genes are TRBV19 and TRBJ1-2; tentative D call: TRBD1 (6 bases). V was cut by 6 bases and J by 4 bases, with 18 bases left in between. The CDR3 length is 15 residues. The germline CDR1 and CDR2 sequences are LNHDA and SQIVND (reference sequence). CDR3 coding DNA: TGTGCCAGTAGGCCGGGACACGGCGGAATCTATGGCTACACCTTC. Amino acid sequence: CASRPGHGGIYGYTF.

CDR3 region: CASSRGQDYNEQFF. For the CDR3, the DNA is TGTGCCAGCAGCAGGGGACAGGACTACAATGAGCAGTTCTTC. This chain joins TRBV5-4 and TRBJ2-1, with 8 nucleotides matching TRBD1. Germline V CDR1 and CDR2: SGHNT, YYREEE (reference sequence). The junction had 3 bases not matched to a gene; V was cut back by 4 bases and J by 3 bases. The CDR3 covers 14 residues.

The chain couples TRBV19 to TRBJ2-1, with 9 bases identical to TRBD1. V was pared by 5 bases and J by 10 bases, with 12 bases of the junction left unmatched. The CDR3 extends over 15 amino acids. Per germline, CDR1 LNHDA and CDR2 SQIVND (reference sequence). The CDR3 region has the DNA TGTGCCAGTAGTGCACCGGGACAGGGAATGGTCGAGCAGTTCTTC. This encodes CASSAPGQGMVEQFF. The variable domain in full, with the rest retrieved from reference TRBV19 and TRBJ2-1, is DGGITQSPKYLFRKEGQNVTLSCEQNLNHDAMYWYRQDPGQGLRLIYYSQIVNDFQKGDIAEGYSVSREKKESFPLTVTSAQKNPTAFYLCASSAPGQGMVEQFFGPGTRLTVL.

The chain links TRBV7-6 to TRBJ1-1; no reliable D call. Germline V gene lookup returns CDR1 SGHVS and CDR2 FNYEAQ. V lost 3 bases and J 11 bases, leaving 13 bases between the germline ends. There are 12 residues in the CDR3. The CDR3 coding sequence is TGTGCCAGCAGCTTGTTAACGGGGTTCGCTTTCTTT. As protein: CASSLLTGFAFF.

The rearrangement uses TRBV10-2 and TRBJ2-3; D is possibly TRBD2 (5 bases). Trimming stripped 7 bases from V and 3 bases from J, with 11 bases between. The CDR3 extends over 13 amino acids. Germline CDR1 is WSHSY and CDR2 is SAAADI. The CDR3 sequence: CASNPWRTDTQYF. The CDR3 coding sequence is TGCGCCAGCAACCCATGGAGGACAGATACGCAGTATTTT.